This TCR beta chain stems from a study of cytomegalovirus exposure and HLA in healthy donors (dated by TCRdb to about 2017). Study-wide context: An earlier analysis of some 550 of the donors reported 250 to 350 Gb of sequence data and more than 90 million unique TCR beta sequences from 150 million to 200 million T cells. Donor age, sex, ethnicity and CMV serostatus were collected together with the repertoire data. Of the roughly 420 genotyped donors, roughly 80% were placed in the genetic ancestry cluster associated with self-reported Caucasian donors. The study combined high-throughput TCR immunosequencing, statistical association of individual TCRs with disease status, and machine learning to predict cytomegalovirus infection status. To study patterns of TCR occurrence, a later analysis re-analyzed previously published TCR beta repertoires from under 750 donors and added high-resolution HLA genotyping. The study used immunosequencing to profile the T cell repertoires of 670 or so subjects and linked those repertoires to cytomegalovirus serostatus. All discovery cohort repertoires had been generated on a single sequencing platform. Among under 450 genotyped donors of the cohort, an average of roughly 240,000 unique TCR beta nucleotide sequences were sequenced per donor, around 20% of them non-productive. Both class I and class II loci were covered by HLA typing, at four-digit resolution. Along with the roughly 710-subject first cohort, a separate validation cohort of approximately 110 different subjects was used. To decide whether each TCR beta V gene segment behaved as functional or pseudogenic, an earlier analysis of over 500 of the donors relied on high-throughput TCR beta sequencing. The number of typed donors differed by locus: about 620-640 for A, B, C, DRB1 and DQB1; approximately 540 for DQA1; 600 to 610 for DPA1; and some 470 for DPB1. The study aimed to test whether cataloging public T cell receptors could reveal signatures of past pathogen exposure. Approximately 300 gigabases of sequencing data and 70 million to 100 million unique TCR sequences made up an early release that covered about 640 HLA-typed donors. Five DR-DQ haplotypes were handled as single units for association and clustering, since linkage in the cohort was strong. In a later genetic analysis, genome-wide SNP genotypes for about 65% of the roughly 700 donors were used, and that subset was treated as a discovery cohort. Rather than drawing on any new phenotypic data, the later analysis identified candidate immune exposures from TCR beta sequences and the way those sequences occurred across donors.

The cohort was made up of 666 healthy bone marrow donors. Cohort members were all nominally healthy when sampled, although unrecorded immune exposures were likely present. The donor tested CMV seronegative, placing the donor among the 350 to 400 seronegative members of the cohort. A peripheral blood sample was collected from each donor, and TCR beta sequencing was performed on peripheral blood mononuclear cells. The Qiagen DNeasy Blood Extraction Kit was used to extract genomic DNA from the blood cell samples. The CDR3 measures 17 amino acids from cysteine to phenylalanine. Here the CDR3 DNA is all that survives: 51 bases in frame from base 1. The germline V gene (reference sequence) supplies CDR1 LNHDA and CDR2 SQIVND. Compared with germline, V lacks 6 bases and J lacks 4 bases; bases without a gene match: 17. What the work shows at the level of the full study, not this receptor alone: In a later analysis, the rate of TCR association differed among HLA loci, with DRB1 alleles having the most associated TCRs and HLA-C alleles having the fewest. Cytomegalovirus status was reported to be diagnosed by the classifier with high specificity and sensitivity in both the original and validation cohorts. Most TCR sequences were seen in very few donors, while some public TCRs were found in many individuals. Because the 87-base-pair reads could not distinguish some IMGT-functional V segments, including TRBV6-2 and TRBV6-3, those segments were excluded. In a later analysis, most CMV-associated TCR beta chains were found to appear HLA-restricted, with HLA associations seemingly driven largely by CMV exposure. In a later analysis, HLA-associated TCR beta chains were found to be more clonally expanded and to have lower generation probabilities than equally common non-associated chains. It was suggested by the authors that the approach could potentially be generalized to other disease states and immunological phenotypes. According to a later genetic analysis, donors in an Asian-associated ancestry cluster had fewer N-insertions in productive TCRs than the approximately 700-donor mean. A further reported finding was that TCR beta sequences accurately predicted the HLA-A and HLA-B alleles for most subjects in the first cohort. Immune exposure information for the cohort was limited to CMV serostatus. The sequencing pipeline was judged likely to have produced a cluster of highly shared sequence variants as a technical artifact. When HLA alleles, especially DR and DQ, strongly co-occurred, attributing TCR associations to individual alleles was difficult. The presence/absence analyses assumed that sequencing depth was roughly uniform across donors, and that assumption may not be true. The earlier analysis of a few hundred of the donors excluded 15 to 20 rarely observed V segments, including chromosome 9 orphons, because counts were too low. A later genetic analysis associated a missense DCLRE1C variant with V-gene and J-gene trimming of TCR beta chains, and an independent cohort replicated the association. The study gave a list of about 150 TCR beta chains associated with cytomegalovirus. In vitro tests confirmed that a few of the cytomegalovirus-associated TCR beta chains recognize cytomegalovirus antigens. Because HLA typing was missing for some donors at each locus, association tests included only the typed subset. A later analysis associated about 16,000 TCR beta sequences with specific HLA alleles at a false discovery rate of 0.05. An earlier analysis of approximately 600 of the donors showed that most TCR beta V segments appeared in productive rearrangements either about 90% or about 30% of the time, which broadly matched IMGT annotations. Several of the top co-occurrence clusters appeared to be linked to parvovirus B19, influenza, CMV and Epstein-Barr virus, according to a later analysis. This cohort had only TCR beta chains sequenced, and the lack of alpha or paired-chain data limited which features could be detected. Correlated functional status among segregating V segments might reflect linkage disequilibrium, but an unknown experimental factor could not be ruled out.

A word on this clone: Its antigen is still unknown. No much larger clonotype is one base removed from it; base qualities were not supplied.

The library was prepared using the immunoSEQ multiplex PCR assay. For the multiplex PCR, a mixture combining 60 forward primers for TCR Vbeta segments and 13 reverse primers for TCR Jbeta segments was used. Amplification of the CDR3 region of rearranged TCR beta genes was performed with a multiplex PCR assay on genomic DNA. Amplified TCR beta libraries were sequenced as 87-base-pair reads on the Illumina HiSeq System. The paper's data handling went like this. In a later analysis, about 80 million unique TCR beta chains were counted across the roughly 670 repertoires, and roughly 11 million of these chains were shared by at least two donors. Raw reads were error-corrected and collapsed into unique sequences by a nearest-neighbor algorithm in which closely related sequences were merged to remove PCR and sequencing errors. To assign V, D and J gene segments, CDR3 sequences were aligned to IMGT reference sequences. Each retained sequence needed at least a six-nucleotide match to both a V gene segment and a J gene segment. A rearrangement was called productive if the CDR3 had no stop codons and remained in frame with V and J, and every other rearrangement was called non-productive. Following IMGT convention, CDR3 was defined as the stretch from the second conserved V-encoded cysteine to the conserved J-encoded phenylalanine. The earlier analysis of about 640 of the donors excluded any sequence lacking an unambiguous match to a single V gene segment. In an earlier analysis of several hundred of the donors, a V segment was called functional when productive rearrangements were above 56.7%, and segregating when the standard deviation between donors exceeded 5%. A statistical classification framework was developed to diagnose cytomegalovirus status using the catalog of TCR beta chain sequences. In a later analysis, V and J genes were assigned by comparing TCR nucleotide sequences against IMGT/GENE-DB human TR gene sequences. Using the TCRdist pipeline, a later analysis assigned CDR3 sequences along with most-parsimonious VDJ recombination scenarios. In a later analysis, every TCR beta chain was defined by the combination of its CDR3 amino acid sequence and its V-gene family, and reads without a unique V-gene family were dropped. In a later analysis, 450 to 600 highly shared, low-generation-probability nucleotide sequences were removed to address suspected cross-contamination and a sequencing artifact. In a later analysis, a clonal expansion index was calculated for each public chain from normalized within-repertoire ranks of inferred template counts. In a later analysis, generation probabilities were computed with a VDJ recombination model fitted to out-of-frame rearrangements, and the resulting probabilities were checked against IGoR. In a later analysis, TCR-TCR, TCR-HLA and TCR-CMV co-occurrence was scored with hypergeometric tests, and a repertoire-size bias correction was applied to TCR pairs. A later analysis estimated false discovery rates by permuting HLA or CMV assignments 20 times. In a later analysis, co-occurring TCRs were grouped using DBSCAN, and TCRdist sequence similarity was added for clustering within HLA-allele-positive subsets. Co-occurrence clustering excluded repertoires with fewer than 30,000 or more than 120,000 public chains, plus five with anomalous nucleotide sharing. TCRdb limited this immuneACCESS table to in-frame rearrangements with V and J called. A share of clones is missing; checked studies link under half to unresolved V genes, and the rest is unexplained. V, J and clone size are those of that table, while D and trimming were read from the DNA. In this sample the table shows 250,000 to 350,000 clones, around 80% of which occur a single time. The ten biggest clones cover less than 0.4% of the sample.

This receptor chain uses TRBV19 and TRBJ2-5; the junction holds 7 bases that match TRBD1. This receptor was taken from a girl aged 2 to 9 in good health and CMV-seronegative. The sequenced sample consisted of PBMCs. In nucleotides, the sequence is TGTGCCAGTAGGTCTACCCTCGATGACAGGGTTGGAGAGACCCAGTACTTC. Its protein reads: CASRSTLDDRVGETQYF.